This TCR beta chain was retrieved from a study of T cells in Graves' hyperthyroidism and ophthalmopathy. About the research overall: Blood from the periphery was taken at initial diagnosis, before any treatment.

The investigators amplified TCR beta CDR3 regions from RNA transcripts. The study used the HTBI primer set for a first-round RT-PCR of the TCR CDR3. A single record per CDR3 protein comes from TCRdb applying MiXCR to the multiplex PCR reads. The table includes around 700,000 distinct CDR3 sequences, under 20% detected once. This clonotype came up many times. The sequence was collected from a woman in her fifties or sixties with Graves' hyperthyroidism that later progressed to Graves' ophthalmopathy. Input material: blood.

The CDR3 here is CASSLSRFEETQYF. CDR3 coding DNA: TGTGCCAGCAGCTTAAGTAGATTTGAGGAGACCCAGTACTTC. The gene calls are TRBV7-9 and TRBJ2-5; D not resolved. The CDR3 has 14 residues. V was trimmed by 2 bases and J by 5 bases, leaving 12 bases between them. Germline values: CDR1 SEHNR, CDR2 FQNEAQ (reference sequence).